What follows are 30 T cell receptor beta chains derived from one specimen sequenced in a study of cytomegalovirus exposure and HLA in healthy donors. A multiplex PCR was run with 60 Vbeta primers and 13 Jbeta primers. Libraries were prepared by immunoSEQ multiplex PCR; TCRdb keeps only in-frame clonotypes and omits some of them. Of about 130,000 clones in the sample, 65% to 85% were seen once. The sequencing sample was made of PBMCs. The source of these receptors is a woman aged 40 to 49 in good health and CMV-seronegative.

The chain employs TRBV7-7 and TRBJ2-5, with TRBD2 identical over 8 bases. Looked up from germline, CDR1 is SSHAT and CDR2 is FNYEAQ (reference sequence). The CDR3 length is 15 residues. V lost 5 bases to trimming and J lost 7 bases; unmatched junction nucleotides: 12. The CDR3 region is CASSPSGGSGMTQYF. DNA for the CDR3: TGTGCCAGCAGCCCCTCAGGAGGTAGCGGGATGACCCAGTACTTC. The full variable domain, rest sourced from reference TRBV7-7 and TRBJ2-5, is GAGVSQSPRYKVTKRGQDVTLRCDPISSHATLYWYQQALGQGPEFLTYFNYEAQPDKSGLPSDRFSAERPEGSISTLTIQRTEQRDSAMYRCASSPSGGSGMTQYFGPGTRLLVL.

This rearrangement joins TRBV5-1 to TRBJ2-1, with TRBD1 as a possible D gene (6 bases). From germline, CDR1 is SGHRS and CDR2 YFSETQ. CDR3 size: 17 residues. Trimming left V 0 bases short and J 6 bases short, with 19 bases between. CDR3 coding DNA: TGCGCCAGCAGCTTGGAGTTACAGGGCCGGTTGTCCAATGAGCAGTTCTTC. It is translated as CASSLELQGRLSNEQFF.

V usage is TRBV14 and J usage is TRBJ2-7; D remains ambiguous. Germline CDR1 and CDR2: SGHDN and FVKESK. The CDR3 length is 12 residues. The ends were cut back, 1 base at V and 7 bases at J, with 8 bases in the middle. CDR3 bases: TGTGCCAGCAGCCAAGTACGTGAGGAGCAGTACTTC. It is translated as CASSQVREEQYF.

The chain recombines TRBV9 with TRBJ2-3; TRBD2 aligns across 12 bases. The CDR3 runs to 17 residues. V lost 4 bases, J lost 8 bases, and 14 bases stayed unmatched. Germline V gives CDR1 SGDLS, CDR2 YYNGEE. In DNA, the CDR3 is TGTGCCAGCAGCACGACCACAGGACTAGCGGGGTTAGGTACGCAGTATTTT. It specifies CASSTTTGLAGLGTQYF.

V and J are TRBV5-1 and TRBJ1-1; TRBD1 aligns across 9 bases. Trimming at V came to 4 bases and at J to 10 bases, leaving 11 bases not matched to a gene. This CDR3 is built from 14 residues. CDR1 and CDR2 (germline): SGHRS, YFSETQ. As DNA, the CDR3 is TGCGCCAGCAGCCCGGAGCCCTCGACAGGGGGAGCTTTCTTT. This gives the protein CASSPEPSTGGAFF. The variable domain in full, with the rest retrieved from reference TRBV5-1 and TRBJ1-1, is KAGVTQTPRYLIKTRGQQVTLSCSPISGHRSVSWYQQTPGQGLQFLFEYFSETQRNKGNFPGRFSGRQFSNSRSEMNVSTLELGDSALYLCASSPEPSTGGAFFGQGTRLTVV.

This clone was seen a handful of times. The V gene is TRBV6-5, the J gene TRBJ1-2; 11 positions match TRBD1. Unmatched junction bases numbered 3, after V lost 5 bases and J lost 7 bases. The germline V gene encodes CDR1 MNHEY and CDR2 SVGAGI. The CDR3 has 13 amino acids. CDR3: CASSGQGAAGYTF. DNA for the CDR3: TGTGCCAGCAGTGGACAGGGGGCGGCTGGCTACACCTTC.

A note on this clone: A read error may account for a junction end that differs from germline. The chain joins TRBV5-1 to TRBJ1-2; no reliable D call. Germline assignment: CDR1 SGHRS and CDR2 YFSETQ. The CDR3 has 15 residues. The CDR3 bases are TGCGCCAGCAGCTCACCCGGGCAGGCGGACTATAGCTACACCTTC. Protein: CASSSPGQADYSYTF.

CDR3 DNA sequence: TGTGCCAGCAGTGGGACAGGGGACTATGGCTACACCTTC. Residues: CASSGTGDYGYTF. The gene calls are TRBV6-1 and TRBJ1-2, with 9 bases lining up with TRBD1. Germline V CDR1 and CDR2: MNHNS, SASEGT. The CDR3 sequence is 13 residues long. Unmatched junction bases numbered 0, after V lost 4 bases and J lost 3 bases.

The rearrangement links TRBV7-7 to TRBJ2-3, with TRBD1 matching 8 bases. Per the germline V gene, CDR1 is SSHAT and CDR2 is FNYEAQ (reference sequence). V lost 6 bases to trimming and J lost 5 bases; unmatched junction nucleotides: 4. The CDR3 runs 13 residues. The CDR3 loop is CASSYGQGDTQYF. The CDR3 DNA is TGTGCCAGCAGTTACGGACAGGGAGATACGCAGTATTTT.

The genes are TRBV7-9 and TRBJ2-3; 7 nucleotides align to TRBD2. Germline values: CDR1 SEHNR, CDR2 FQNEAQ (reference sequence). Germline trimming cut 11 bases from V and 2 bases from J; bases unmatched to any gene: 7. CDR3 size: 13 residues. The CDR3: CAGRALDTDTQYF. The CDR3 DNA reads as TGTGCCGGGAGGGCCCTCGACACAGATACGCAGTATTTT.

The chain couples TRBV28 to TRBJ2-3, with 10 bases identical to TRBD2. The germline V gene encodes CDR1 MDHEN and CDR2 SYDVKM. This CDR3 contains 18 residues. V was clipped by 2 bases and J by 2 bases; unmatched bases: 10. CDR3 sequence (DNA): TGTGCCAGCAGTTTACCCCGCAGCGGGAGGGCCCTCACAGATACGCAGTATTTT. It yields the protein CASSLPRSGRALTDTQYF.

This chain joins TRBV19 and TRBJ2-5; a weak D match, TRBD1 (5 bases). This CDR3 comprises 15 residues. CDR1 LNHDA and CDR2 SQIVND come from the germline V gene (reference sequence). V was shortened by 5 bases and J by 1 base, with 14 bases between the two germline ends. The CDR3 reads CASSSMSGIQETQYF. The CDR3 DNA is TGTGCCAGTAGTTCCATGTCAGGGATCCAAGAGACCCAGTACTTC.

This clone was seen just once. The V gene is TRBV27, the J gene TRBJ2-1; 11 nucleotides align to TRBD2. Germline V gives CDR1 MNHEY, CDR2 SMNVEV (reference sequence). Germline trimming cut 7 bases from V and 8 bases from J; bases unmatched to any gene: 13. This CDR3 region has 16 residues. In nucleotides, the CDR3 is TGTGCCAGCAACCTAGTGGCTAGCGGGAGGTCGGATGAGCAGTTCTTC. Translating gives CASNLVASGRSDEQFF.

The chain is built from TRBV30 and TRBJ2-1; 11 bases are a match to TRBD1. This CDR3 has 14 amino acids. Germline assignment: CDR1 GTSNPN and CDR2 SVGIG (reference sequence). Trimming cost V 3 bases and J 5 bases; bases outside gene matches: 3. CDR3 protein: CAWSRGQGDNEQFF. CDR3 DNA sequence: TGTGCCTGGAGCAGGGGACAGGGGGACAATGAGCAGTTCTTC. The full variable domain, rest sourced from reference TRBV30 and TRBJ2-1, is SQTIHQWPATLVQPVGSPLSLECTVEGTSNPNLYWYRQAAGRGLQLLFYSVGIGQISSEVPQNLSASRPQDRQFILSSKKLLLSDSGFYLCAWSRGQGDNEQFFGPGTRLTVL.

The chain joins TRBV7-3 to TRBJ2-3; 8 bases map to TRBD1. CDR3 size: 12 residues. Unmatched junction bases numbered 1, after V lost 5 bases and J lost 6 bases. Germline V lookup: CDR1 SGHTA, CDR2 FQGTGA. Here the CDR3 DNA reads TGTGCCAGCAGCCAGGGGGCGGATACGCAGTATTTT. Translating it yields CASSQGADTQYF.

This clone was detected once. The chain links TRBV6-1 to TRBJ2-2; D gene uncertain. The CDR3 has 14 residues. Trimming cost V 10 bases and J 2 bases, with 14 bases left between them. Germline loops: CDR1 MNHNS, CDR2 SASEGT. Here the CDR3 reads CATQGARNTGELFF. CDR3 coding DNA: TGTGCCACCCAAGGAGCGCGAAACACCGGGGAGCTGTTTTTT.

V usage is TRBV28 and J usage is TRBJ1-4; 8 bases agree with TRBD1. CDR1 and CDR2 (germline): MDHEN, SYDVKM. The CDR3 contains 15 residues. Germline trimming cut 6 bases from V and 8 bases from J; bases unmatched to any gene: 11. In nucleotides, the CDR3 is TGTGCCAGCAGCCACTCCGGGACAGGAAACGAAAAACTGTTTTTT. It yields the protein CASSHSGTGNEKLFF. The full variable domain, completed using reference TRBV28 and TRBJ1-4, is DVKVTQSSRYLVKRTGEKVFLECVQDMDHENMFWYRQDPGLGLRLIYFSYDVKMKEKGDIPEGYSVSREKKERFSLILESASTNQTSMYLCASSHSGTGNEKLFFGSGTQLSVL.

The chain joins TRBV15 to TRBJ1-4; 7 nucleotides align to TRBD1. Germline V gene lookup returns CDR1 LNHNV and CDR2 YYDKDF (reference sequence). The CDR3 runs to 13 residues. The V and J ends lost 9 bases and 4 bases, in that order; junction bases with no gene match: 5. Here the CDR3 DNA reads TGTGCCACGGGGGACAGCCATAATGAAAAACTGTTTTTT. It translates to CATGDSHNEKLFF.

The rearrangement uses TRBV5-1 and TRBJ1-1; 7 bases are a match to TRBD1. Germline V lookup: CDR1 SGHRS, CDR2 YFSETQ. The CDR3 length is 15 residues. V trimming: 3 bases; J trimming: 0 bases; junction bases outside the gene matches: 5. Here the CDR3 DNA reads TGCGCCAGCAGCTCCAGACAGGGCCTGAACACTGAAGCTTTCTTT. Its translation: CASSSRQGLNTEAFF.

This clone was observed a few times. J is TRBJ2-1 and V is TRBV28; possible D gene TRBD1, 6 bases. The ends were cut back, 5 bases at V and 3 bases at J, with 8 bases in the middle. From germline, CDR1 is MDHEN and CDR2 SYDVKM. CDR3 size: 13 residues. For the CDR3, the DNA is TGTGCCAGCAGTCCGGACAGCTACAATGAGCAGTTCTTC. Amino acids: CASSPDSYNEQFF.

The chain has TRBV19 and TRBJ1-1; D possibly corresponds to TRBD1 (6 bases). Germline V CDR1 and CDR2: LNHDA, SQIVND (reference sequence). The length of the CDR3 is 12 residues. The V and J ends lost 7 bases and 8 bases respectively, with 14 bases between them. Here the CDR3 DNA reads TGTGCCAGTACCGTAGAGGGGGGGGAAGCTTTCTTT. This gives the protein CASTVEGGEAFF. The complete variable domain, with remaining parts taken from reference TRBV19 and TRBJ1-1, reads DGGITQSPKYLFRKEGQNVTLSCEQNLNHDAMYWYRQDPGQGLRLIYYSQIVNDFQKGDIAEGYSVSREKKESFPLTVTSAQKNPTAFYLCASTVEGGEAFFGQGTRLTVV.

This clone was seen at least ten times. The same CDR3 is also encoded by other DNA sequences in this sample. This rearrangement joins TRBV7-6 to TRBJ2-7; 8 nucleotides agree with TRBD1. Germline CDR1 reads SGHVS; CDR2 reads FNYEAQ. J gave up 4 bases and V 1 base, and 3 bases lay outside the gene matches. The length of the CDR3 is 14 residues. For the CDR3, the DNA is TGTGCCAGCAGCTTAGGCCAGGGGGCTTACGAGCAGTACTTC. Translating it yields CASSLGQGAYEQYF.

Only a few counts were recorded for this clone. The genes are TRBV6-5 and TRBJ1-3; D possibly corresponds to TRBD1 (5 bases). V dropped 10 bases and J dropped 2 bases, with 18 bases sitting between them. CDR3 length: 15 residues. Looked up from germline, CDR1 is MNHEY and CDR2 is SVGAGI. The CDR3: CAIRDGGLTGNTIYF. For the CDR3, the DNA is TGTGCCATCCGAGACGGGGGTTTAACTGGAAACACCATATATTTT.

This chain connects TRBV27 to TRBJ1-5, with TRBD1 matching 7 bases. With V trimmed by 3 bases and J by 7 bases, 9 bases remained unmatched. The V gene's germline CDR1 is MNHEY and CDR2 SMNVEV (reference sequence). The CDR3 covers 15 residues. The CDR3 DNA reads TGTGCCAGCAGTTTGGGGTGGCCACAGGGGCAGCCCCAGCATTTT. This codes for CASSLGWPQGQPQHF.

This clone is a singleton in its sample. The chain's CDR3 is CSIRLAGVTGELFF. The CDR3 coding sequence is TGCAGCATACGACTAGCGGGGGTCACCGGGGAGCTGTTTTTT. V usage is TRBV29-1 and J usage is TRBJ2-2; the match to TRBD2 covers 12 bases. This CDR3 region has 14 residues. CDR1 is SQVTM, CDR2 ANQGSEA, per germline. V was pared by 8 bases and J by 4 bases, with 5 bases of the junction left unmatched.

The chain carries TRBV7-9 and TRBJ2-7; D possibly corresponds to TRBD1 (5 bases). CDR3 length: 13 amino acids. V was cut by 8 bases and J by 6 bases, with 17 bases left in between. The V gene's germline CDR1 is SEHNR and CDR2 FQNEAQ (reference sequence). In nucleotides, the CDR3 is TGTGCCAGCTCATGGCAGGGTAACGGCGAGCAGTACTTC. Its protein product is CASSWQGNGEQYF.

This chain connects TRBV15 to TRBJ1-2; 8 nucleotides agree with TRBD1. Unmatched junction bases numbered 14, after V lost 0 bases and J lost 8 bases. CDR1 and CDR2 from the germline V gene are LNHNV and YYDKDF (reference sequence). This CDR3 contains 17 residues. The CDR3 DNA is TGTGCCACCAGCAGAGACCCAGGGGGCGCAGGTTCAGGAGGCTACACCTTC. Amino acids: CATSRDPGGAGSGGYTF.

The chain carries TRBV9 and TRBJ1-1; D is unresolved. The CDR3 covers 12 residues. Germline CDR1 reads SGDLS; CDR2 reads YYNGEE. Trimming left V 3 bases short and J 1 base short, with 4 bases between. CDR3 nucleotides: TGTGCCAGCAGCGGGCCGAACACTGAAGCTTTCTTT. Amino acids: CASSGPNTEAFF. Supplemented by reference TRBV9 and TRBJ1-1, the full variable domain reads DSGVTQTPKHLITATGQRVTLRCSPRSGDLSVYWYQQSLDQGLQFLIQYYNGEERAKGNILERFSAQQFPDLHSELNLSSLELGDSALYFCASSGPNTEAFFGQGTRLTVV.

J is TRBJ1-4 and V is TRBV5-6; TRBD1 might be the D (6 bases). This CDR3 spans 13 amino acids. The V gene lost 6 bases and the J gene lost 7 bases, with 13 bases spanning the gap. Germline-derived CDR1 and CDR2 are SGHDT and YYEEEE. For the CDR3, the DNA is TGTGCCAGCAAAGAACAGGGTTTTGAAAAACTGTTTTTT. Its translation is CASKEQGFEKLFF.

The sample holds a few counts of this clone. This chain connects TRBV9 to TRBJ2-1; 10 nucleotides match TRBD2. V lost 0 bases, J lost 6 bases, and 3 bases stayed unmatched. The CDR3 spans 15 residues. The germline V gene has CDR1 SGDLS and CDR2 YYNGEE. Here the CDR3 DNA reads TGTGCCAGCAGCGTAGGAGGGACTAGCGTCAATGAGCAGTTCTTC. Amino acids: CASSVGGTSVNEQFF.